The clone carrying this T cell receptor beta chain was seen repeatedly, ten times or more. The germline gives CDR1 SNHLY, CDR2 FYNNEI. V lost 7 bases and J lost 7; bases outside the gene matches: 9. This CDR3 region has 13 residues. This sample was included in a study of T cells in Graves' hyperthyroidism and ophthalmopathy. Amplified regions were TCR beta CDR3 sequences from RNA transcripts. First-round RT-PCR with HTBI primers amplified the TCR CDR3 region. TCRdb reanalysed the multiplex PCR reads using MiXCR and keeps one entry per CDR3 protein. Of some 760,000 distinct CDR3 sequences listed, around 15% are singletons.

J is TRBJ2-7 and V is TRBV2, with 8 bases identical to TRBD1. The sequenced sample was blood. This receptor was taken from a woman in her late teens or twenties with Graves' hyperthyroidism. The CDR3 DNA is TGTGCCAGCAAGGGGCAGGGGGCGGAAGAGCAGTACTTC. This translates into CASKGQGAEEQYF.